This T cell receptor (beta chain) was recorded in a study of blood T cell repertoires in COVID-19. Looking at the study overall: The United States, Italy and Spain supplied acute and convalescent COVID-19 samples. From T cells, B-cell-depleted T cells, or PBMCs came the material, which was cDNA or gDNA.

Germline CDR1 and CDR2: MNHEY and SMNVEV (reference sequence). The CDR3 is 15 amino acids. V dropped 11 bases and J dropped 6; count of bases not matched to a gene: 12. In the original processing: It was from reference gene primer amplification that nucleated cell counts were estimated. Sequenced by immunoSEQ multiplex PCR; TCRdb stores in-frame clones only, minus some. Clone size and the V and J calls come from that table; the DNA yielded D and trimming. The data show 200,000 to 250,000 clones, with 70% to 90% seen just once and roughly 3% held by the top ten. V is TRBV27 and J is TRBJ2-1; TRBD2 agrees at 11 bases. The sequenced sample was peripheral blood. The receptor's source is a man aged 18 to 30 with active or convalescent COVID-19. In DNA, the CDR3 is TGTGCCGCCCAGGCCGGGACTAGCGGATCCAATGAGCAGTTCTTC. This translates into CAAQAGTSGSNEQFF.